This T cell receptor (beta chain) was recovered during a study of response to subunit inactivated influenza vaccine. General study findings and limits: Only a handful of new T cells, the authors suggested, are recruited with each seasonal influenza vaccination.

Note on this clonotype: What it binds is not known.

TCRdb reprocessed the RT-PCR reads via MiXCR and lists one record per CDR3 protein. The sample has around 300,000 distinct CDR3 sequences; over 20% are singletons. Unmatched junction bases numbered 6, after V lost 0 bases and J lost 0 bases. The CDR3 length is 18 residues. CDR1 and CDR2 (germline): MNHEY, SVGEGT. The chain carries TRBV6-2 or TRBV6-3 and TRBJ2-4; TRBD2 agrees at 9 bases. The source of this sequence is a man aged 50 to 69 who received an inactivated influenza vaccine. Material: PBMCs from blood, obtained roughly 20 months after vaccination. The CDR3 DNA sequence: TGTGCCAGCAGTTACTCGTTGGGACTAGCTGTAGCCAAAAACATTCAGTACTTC. This gives the protein CASSYSLGLAVAKNIQYF.